These T cell receptor beta chains were read from a single sample in a study of T cells in Graves' hyperthyroidism and ophthalmopathy. TCRdb reanalysed the multiplex PCR reads using MiXCR and keeps one entry per CDR3 protein. The top ten hold roughly 7.5% of the sample, which has about 290,000 distinct CDR3 sequences, roughly 13% seen once. Sequenced input: blood. These TCRs come from a woman in her 30s with Graves' hyperthyroidism that later progressed to Graves' ophthalmopathy. CDR3s include the opening cysteine and the closing phenylalanine or tryptophan. Each record gives: J gene, D gene, clone size, V gene, CDR3 DNA, CDR3 protein. The D gene is left open where the match is weak. Only part of the rows carry a size: once, few, many, or a class if the clone is expanded.

J gene: TRBJ1-5
D gene: TRBD1
clone size: few
V gene: TRBV19
CDR3 DNA: TGTGCCAGTAGTATCAGGACAGGGGGCAATCAGCCCCAGCATTTT
CDR3 protein: CASSIRTGGNQPQHF

J gene: TRBJ1-5
D gene: -
clone size: many
V gene: TRBV27
CDR3 DNA: TGTGCCACAGGCGGGGCCCTCAATCAGCCCCAGCATTTT
CDR3 protein: CATGGALNQPQHF

J gene: TRBJ1-3
D gene: -
clone size: -
V gene: TRBV7-4
CDR3 DNA: TGTGCCAGCAGCTTAAAACGAATAGGAAACACCATATATTTT
CDR3 protein: CASSLKRIGNTIYF

J gene: TRBJ2-7
D gene: -
clone size: many
V gene: TRBV6-2/TRBV6-3
CDR3 DNA: TGTGCCAGCAGTCCCCCGACGGAGCGCAACGAGCAGTACTTC
CDR3 protein: CASSPPTERNEQYF

J gene: TRBJ2-5
D gene: TRBD2
clone size: many
V gene: TRBV2
CDR3 DNA: TGTGCCAGCAGTGTATCTAGCGGGAGGAAGGGGAGGGAGACCCAGTACTTC
CDR3 protein: CASSVSSGRKGRETQYF

J gene: TRBJ2-5
D gene: TRBD2
clone size: many
V gene: TRBV7-2
CDR3 DNA: TGTGCCAGCAGCTTAGTCCGCGGGAGTGGCATGGAGGCCCAGTACTTC
CDR3 protein: CASSLVRGSGMEAQYF

J gene: TRBJ1-1
D gene: -
clone size: -
V gene: TRBV5-1
CDR3 DNA: TGCGCCAGCACCCACTACGGGCGAGACACTGAAGCTTTCTTT
CDR3 protein: CASTHYGRDTEAFF

J gene: TRBJ1-4
D gene: -
clone size: many
V gene: TRBV5-8
CDR3 DNA: TGTGCCAGCAGCTTGAGTAGTGTTGCAACTAATGAAAAACTGTTTTTT
CDR3 protein: CASSLSSVATNEKLFF

J gene: TRBJ2-7
D gene: TRBD1
clone size: -
V gene: TRBV6-2/TRBV6-3
CDR3 DNA: TGTGCCAACAGTTACTCAACCGGGACAGGGACCTCCTACGAGCAGTACTTC
CDR3 protein: CANSYSTGTGTSYEQYF

J gene: TRBJ1-4
D gene: -
clone size: many
V gene: TRBV7-9
CDR3 DNA: TGTGCCAGCAGCAAAGTCAGGGGTTACGAAAAACTGTTTTTT
CDR3 protein: CASSKVRGYEKLFF

J gene: TRBJ1-6
D gene: -
clone size: few
V gene: TRBV7-9
CDR3 DNA: TGTGCCAGCAGACCGGACAGCGGTAATTCACCCCTCCACTTT
CDR3 protein: CASRPDSGNSPLHF

J gene: TRBJ1-1
D gene: -
clone size: many
V gene: TRBV6-2/TRBV6-3
CDR3 DNA: TGTGCCACTCACGACGGGTACACTGAAGCTTTCTTT
CDR3 protein: CATHDGYTEAFF

J gene: TRBJ1-5
D gene: -
clone size: -
V gene: TRBV4-1
CDR3 DNA: TGCGCCAGCAGCCAAGGGGGGCCGGGTCAGCCCCAGCATTTT
CDR3 protein: CASSQGGPGQPQHF

J gene: TRBJ2-2
D gene: -
clone size: -
V gene: TRBV20-1
CDR3 DNA: TGCAGTGTTTACTGGCCGAACACCGGGGAGCTGTTTTTT
CDR3 protein: CSVYWPNTGELFF

J gene: TRBJ1-4
D gene: TRBD1
clone size: many
V gene: TRBV2
CDR3 DNA: TGTGCCAGCAGGGTGGGACAGGTCGATGAAAAACTGTTTTTT
CDR3 protein: CASRVGQVDEKLFF

J gene: TRBJ1-6
D gene: TRBD1
clone size: many
V gene: TRBV12-3/TRBV12-4
CDR3 DNA: TGTGCCAGCACCAACTCTGGGGGGACAGGGGATAATTCACCCCTCCACTTT
CDR3 protein: CASTNSGGTGDNSPLHF

J gene: TRBJ2-5
D gene: TRBD1
clone size: many
V gene: TRBV2
CDR3 DNA: TGTGCCAGCAGTGGACAGGGGGCAGGAGAGACCCAGTACTTC
CDR3 protein: CASSGQGAGETQYF

J gene: TRBJ2-6
D gene: -
clone size: many
V gene: TRBV2
CDR3 DNA: TGTGCCAGCAGTGATTATCCTGGGGCCAACGTCCTGACTTTC
CDR3 protein: CASSDYPGANVLTF

J gene: TRBJ2-7
D gene: -
clone size: many
V gene: TRBV7-2
CDR3 DNA: TGTGCCAGCAGCTTAGCACCGGCCTACGAGCAGTACTTC
CDR3 protein: CASSLAPAYEQYF

J gene: TRBJ2-2
D gene: -
clone size: -
V gene: TRBV5-1
CDR3 DNA: TGCGCCAGCAGCCGGGAAAACACCGGGGAGCTGTTTTTT
CDR3 protein: CASSRENTGELFF

J gene: TRBJ2-3
D gene: -
clone size: many
V gene: TRBV15
CDR3 DNA: TGTGCCACCAGCATTGGTACTAGTAGCACAGATACGCAGTATTTT
CDR3 protein: CATSIGTSSTDTQYF

J gene: TRBJ2-1
D gene: TRBD2
clone size: many
V gene: TRBV20-1
CDR3 DNA: TGCAGTGCTATAGCGGGAGGAACAATCGATGAGCAGTTCTTC
CDR3 protein: CSAIAGGTIDEQFF

J gene: TRBJ2-7
D gene: -
clone size: many
V gene: TRBV6-2/TRBV6-3
CDR3 DNA: TGTGCCAGCAATCTGGGGGTGACCTACGAGCAGTACTTC
CDR3 protein: CASNLGVTYEQYF

J gene: TRBJ1-1
D gene: TRBD1
clone size: many
V gene: TRBV19
CDR3 DNA: TGTGCCAGTAGTGGAGCGGACAGGGGGTCCACTGAAGCTTTCTTT
CDR3 protein: CASSGADRGSTEAFF

J gene: TRBJ1-4
D gene: TRBD1
clone size: -
V gene: TRBV28
CDR3 DNA: TGTGCCAGCAGGCCCGGGACAGGCGTTGAAAAACTGTTTTTT
CDR3 protein: CASRPGTGVEKLFF

J gene: TRBJ2-3
D gene: TRBD2
clone size: many
V gene: TRBV20-1
CDR3 DNA: TGCAGTGCTAGAGAGTTTGGGGGAGGGCGAACAGATACGCAGTATTTT
CDR3 protein: CSAREFGGGRTDTQYF

J gene: TRBJ1-1
D gene: -
clone size: many
V gene: TRBV10-3
CDR3 DNA: TGTGCCATCAGTGAGGTCTCGAACACTGAAGCTTTCTTT
CDR3 protein: CAISEVSNTEAFF

J gene: TRBJ2-7
D gene: TRBD1
clone size: once
V gene: TRBV4-1
CDR3 DNA: TGCGCCAGCAGACTTCGGTGGGACAGTCCCTACGAGCAGTACTTC
CDR3 protein: CASRLRWDSPYEQYF

J gene: TRBJ1-1
D gene: -
clone size: many
V gene: TRBV20-1
CDR3 DNA: TGCAGTGCTAGAGATCCGGGAAGGGCTGAAGCTTTCTTT
CDR3 protein: CSARDPGRAEAFF

J gene: TRBJ1-4
D gene: -
clone size: few
V gene: TRBV6-6
CDR3 DNA: TGTGCCAGCAGTTACCTCGGGGGTGAAAAACTGTTTTTT
CDR3 protein: CASSYLGGEKLFF

J gene: TRBJ1-5
D gene: -
clone size: many
V gene: TRBV6-2/TRBV6-3
CDR3 DNA: TGTGCCAGCAGTTCGAACAGGGGCAATCAGCCCCAGCATTTT
CDR3 protein: CASSSNRGNQPQHF

J gene: TRBJ2-1
D gene: TRBD2
clone size: many
V gene: TRBV6-5
CDR3 DNA: TGTGCCAGCAGTTACTCAGGTGGAGCGGGATCCTACAATGAGCAGTTCTTC
CDR3 protein: CASSYSGGAGSYNEQFF

J gene: TRBJ1-1
D gene: TRBD1
clone size: -
V gene: TRBV12-3/TRBV12-4
CDR3 DNA: TGTGCCAGCAGTTTTCGGGACAGCTTGAACACTGAAGCTTTCTTT
CDR3 protein: CASSFRDSLNTEAFF

J gene: TRBJ1-4
D gene: -
clone size: -
V gene: TRBV19
CDR3 DNA: TGTGCCAGTAGCCTATTCGGCGGGGAAAAACTGTTTTTT
CDR3 protein: CASSLFGGEKLFF

J gene: TRBJ1-5
D gene: -
clone size: many
V gene: TRBV2
CDR3 DNA: TGTGCCAGCAGTGGGGGGGGCCAGCCCCAGCATTTT
CDR3 protein: CASSGGGQPQHF

J gene: TRBJ2-1
D gene: TRBD2
clone size: many
V gene: TRBV7-8
CDR3 DNA: TGTGCCAGCGGACCAGCGGGAGGTAAGGGTGAGCAGTTCTTC
CDR3 protein: CASGPAGGKGEQFF

J gene: TRBJ2-7
D gene: TRBD1
clone size: -
V gene: TRBV6-5
CDR3 DNA: TGTGCCAGCAGTTACGGGGACAGGGCCGAGCAGTACTTC
CDR3 protein: CASSYGDRAEQYF

J gene: TRBJ2-7
D gene: -
clone size: many
V gene: TRBV19
CDR3 DNA: TGTGCCAGTAGTCTATCCGGACAGACCTACGAGCAGTACTTC
CDR3 protein: CASSLSGQTYEQYF

J gene: TRBJ2-7
D gene: -
clone size: many
V gene: TRBV12-3/TRBV12-4
CDR3 DNA: TGTGCCAGCACTGTCGGTAGCTCCTACGAGCAGTACTTC
CDR3 protein: CASTVGSSYEQYF

J gene: TRBJ2-2
D gene: -
clone size: few
V gene: TRBV14
CDR3 DNA: TGTGCCAGCAGCCAAGCTGGGGGCGCCCGCACCGGGGAGCTGTTTTTT
CDR3 protein: CASSQAGGARTGELFF

J gene: TRBJ2-1
D gene: TRBD1
clone size: many
V gene: TRBV24-1
CDR3 DNA: TGTGCCACCAGTGATCGCCGGGACAGGGTCTACAATGAGCAGTTCTTC
CDR3 protein: CATSDRRDRVYNEQFF

J gene: TRBJ2-7
D gene: -
clone size: once
V gene: TRBV7-8
CDR3 DNA: TGTGCCAGCAGCTTGGTCAGCGAGTCCTACGAGCAGTACTTC
CDR3 protein: CASSLVSESYEQYF

J gene: TRBJ2-5
D gene: -
clone size: many
V gene: TRBV27
CDR3 DNA: TGTGCCAGCAGTCCAAATCGAGAGACCCAGTACTTC
CDR3 protein: CASSPNRETQYF

J gene: TRBJ2-3
D gene: TRBD2
clone size: many
V gene: TRBV7-9
CDR3 DNA: TGTGCCAGCAGCCAATCTAGCGGGGGCACAGATACGCAGTATTTT
CDR3 protein: CASSQSSGGTDTQYF

J gene: TRBJ1-4
D gene: -
clone size: -
V gene: TRBV4-3
CDR3 DNA: TGCGCCAGCAGCCAAGATGTGGACAACAGGGATGAAAAACTGTTTTTT
CDR3 protein: CASSQDVDNRDEKLFF